This T cell receptor (beta chain) was obtained from a study of T-cell reconstitution after alpha-beta-depleted transplantation in children (dated by TCRdb to the mid-2010s). About the full investigation: The study quantitatively tracked T-cell immune reconstitution after TCRalphabeta/CD19-depleted allogeneic hematopoietic cell transplantation in children using TCR repertoire profiling.

At least ten counts were recorded for this clonotype. Its binding antigen is unknown. The sample holds no much larger clone one base away, and base qualities are not on file. Trimming removed 2 bases from V and 0 bases from J; the gene matches leave 10 bases unexplained. From its cysteine to its phenylalanine, the CDR3 spans 17 amino acids. Only the CDR3 part of the read is kept: 51 bases, read in frame from the first base. According to the germline V gene, CDR1 reads MNHEY and CDR2 reads SVGAGI. Library preparation employed PCR. Sequencing took place on an Illumina HiSeq 2500. To normalize quantification of the TCRbeta repertoire, the TCR libraries were built with molecular barcoding that relied on unique molecular identifiers. TCRdb passed the public sequencing reads through fastp at Q25 and MiXCR, retaining productive beta sequences. Every distinct CDR3 protein forms one entry, paired with its most common genes and DNA. This sample comprises about 7,200 distinct CDR3 sequences, 4% to 5.5% of them detected only once. Approximately 23% of the sample lies in the top ten.

The paper's findings and limits, for the study overall: The apparently early alphabetaT-cell count recovery about two months after transplant was reportedly dependent on only several hundred rapidly expanded clones derived from non-depleted graft cells. Hyperexpanded clone frequencies declined over subsequent months; after one year, T-cell counts and TCRbeta diversity were mostly attributed to newly produced T cells. The high TCRbeta diversity at day 60 in some patients was ascribed to recipient T cells and intrathymic progenitors that had survived conditioning.

The sample's treatment or condition, from its label and the paper: allogeneic hematopoietic cell transplantation with graft depleted of TCRalphabeta T cells and CD19 B cells. The children who served as transplant recipients had been given grafts of TCRalphabeta/CD19-depleted allogeneic hematopoietic cells. The chain links TRBV6-5 with TRBJ2-7, with 7 bases aligning to TRBD2. This TCR derives from a child younger than two who had a stem cell transplant for acute myeloid leukemia, so the T cells may come from the graft donor. The sequences come from PBMCs, mostly from graft donor cells, collected 180 days after TCRalphabeta/CD19-depleted stem cell transplant. This receptor has the CDR3 CASSYPPGGGNSYEQYF. In nucleotides, the sequence is TGTGCCAGCAGTTACCCCCCCGGGGGAGGGAACTCCTACGAGCAGTACTTC.